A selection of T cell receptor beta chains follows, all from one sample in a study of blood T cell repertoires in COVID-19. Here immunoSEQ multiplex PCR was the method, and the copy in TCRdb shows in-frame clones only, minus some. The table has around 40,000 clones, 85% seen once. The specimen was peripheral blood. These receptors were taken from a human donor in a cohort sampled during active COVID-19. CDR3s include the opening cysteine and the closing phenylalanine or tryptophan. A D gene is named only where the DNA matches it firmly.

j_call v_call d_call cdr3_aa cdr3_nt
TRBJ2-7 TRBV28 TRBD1 CASSTAGTGGGEQYF TGTGCCAGCAGCACAGCCGGGACAGGGGGCGGCGAGCAGTACTTC
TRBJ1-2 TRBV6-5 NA CALGGGAWYGYTF TGTGCCCTAGGGGGGGGCGCATGGTATGGCTACACCTTC
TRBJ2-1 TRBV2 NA CASSEEGYNEQFF TGTGCCAGCAGTGAGGAGGGTTACAATGAGCAGTTCTTC
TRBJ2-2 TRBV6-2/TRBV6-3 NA CASSYGEYTGELFF TGTGCCAGCAGTTACGGGGAGTACACCGGGGAGCTGTTTTTT
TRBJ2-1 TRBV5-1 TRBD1 CASSPGQGADEQFF TGCGCCAGCAGCCCGGGACAGGGGGCGGATGAGCAGTTCTTC
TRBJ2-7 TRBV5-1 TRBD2 CASSSGTSGSSYEQYF TGCGCCAGCAGCTCCGGGACTAGCGGGAGTTCCTACGAGCAGTACTTC
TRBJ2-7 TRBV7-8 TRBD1 CASSRTGTVYEQYF TGTGCCAGCAGCCGTACCGGGACAGTATACGAGCAGTACTTC
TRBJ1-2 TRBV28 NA CASSSPGAGNYGYTF TGTGCCAGCAGTTCACCTGGGGCAGGGAACTATGGCTACACCTTC
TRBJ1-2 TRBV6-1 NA CASSEDGRYGYTF TGTGCCAGCAGTGAAGATGGTAGATATGGCTACACCTTC
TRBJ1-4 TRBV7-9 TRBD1 CASSLKGQPTNEKLFF TGTGCCAGCAGCTTAAAGGGACAGCCAACTAATGAAAAACTGTTTTTT
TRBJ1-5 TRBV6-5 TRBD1 CASNSRGNQPQHF TGTGCCAGCAATAGCAGGGGGAATCAGCCCCAGCATTTT
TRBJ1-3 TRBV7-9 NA CASSPAGSGNTIYF TGTGCCAGCAGCCCCGCAGGCTCTGGAAACACCATATATTTT